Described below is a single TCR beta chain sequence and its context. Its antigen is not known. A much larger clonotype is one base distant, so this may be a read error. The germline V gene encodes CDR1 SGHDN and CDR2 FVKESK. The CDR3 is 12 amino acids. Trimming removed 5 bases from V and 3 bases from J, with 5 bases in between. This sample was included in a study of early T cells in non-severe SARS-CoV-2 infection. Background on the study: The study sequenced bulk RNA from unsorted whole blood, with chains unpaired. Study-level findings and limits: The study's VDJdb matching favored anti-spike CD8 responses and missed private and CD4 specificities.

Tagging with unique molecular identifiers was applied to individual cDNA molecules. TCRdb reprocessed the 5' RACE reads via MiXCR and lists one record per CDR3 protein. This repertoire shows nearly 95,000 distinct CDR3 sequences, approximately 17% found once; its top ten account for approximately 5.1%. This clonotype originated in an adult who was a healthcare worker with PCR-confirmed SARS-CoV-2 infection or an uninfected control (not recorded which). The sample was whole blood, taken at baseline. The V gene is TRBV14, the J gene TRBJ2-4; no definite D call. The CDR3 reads CASSSGKNIQYF. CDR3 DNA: TGTGCCAGCAGCTCTGGCAAAAACATTCAGTACTTC.